What follows is one T cell receptor beta chain and its context. The assay was immunoSEQ multiplex PCR, and TCRdb's table has in-frame clones only and misses some. The sample lists about 26,000 clones, 80% to 95% occurring once. This specimen belongs to a study of blood T cell repertoires in COVID-19. Study context: Acute and convalescent COVID-19 samples came from the United States, Italy and Spain. Nucleic acid was either cDNA or gDNA, and it came from T cells, B-cell-depleted T cells, or PBMCs.

Germline V lookup: CDR1 WSHSY, CDR2 SAAADI. The CDR3 sequence is 13 residues long. V lost 4 bases, J lost 11 bases, and 5 bases stayed unmatched. The clonotype was recovered from a human donor in a cohort sampled during active COVID-19. The chain recombines TRBV10-2 with TRBJ1-5; 10 bases fit TRBD1. Sequencing was performed on peripheral blood. CDR3 bases: TGCGCCAGCAGTGGGGGACAGGGGTTGACCCAGCATTTT. This codes for CASSGGQGLTQHF.